Following are 27 T cell receptor beta chains from one sample sequenced in a study of cytomegalovirus exposure and HLA in healthy donors. PCR involved 60 Vbeta and 13 Jbeta primers. Assay used: immunoSEQ multiplex PCR; TCRdb lists only in-frame clones, some missing. There are 160,000 or so clones in the sample; roughly 84% occur only once, and under 8% lies in the top ten. Material for sequencing was PBMCs. The receptors here all came from a man between 50 and 59 years old in good health and CMV-seropositive.

The chain couples TRBV6-1 to TRBJ2-1; maybe TRBD2 (5 bases). CDR1 is MNHNS and CDR2 is SASEGT in the germline V gene. The V end was cut by 5 bases, the J end by 8 bases, with 7 bases between. The CDR3 extends over 11 amino acids. This chain's CDR3 is CASSILDEQFF. The DNA of the CDR3 is TGTGCCAGCAGTATACTAGATGAGCAGTTCTTC.

This sequence joins TRBV7-3 and TRBJ2-5, with D unresolved. The CDR3 spans 16 residues. Germline loops: CDR1 SGHTA, CDR2 FQGTGA. V lost 3 bases to trimming and J lost 2 bases, with 16 bases between them. CDR3 sequence (DNA): TGTGCCAGCAGCTTTTATTCCTCTAGGCTTCAAGAGACCCAGTACTTC. This translates into CASSFYSSRLQETQYF.

The rearrangement links TRBV13 to TRBJ1-1, with D possibly being TRBD1 (6 bases). The CDR3 is 14 amino acids. Germline V lookup: CDR1 PRHDT, CDR2 FYEKMQ (reference sequence). V shed 0 bases and J shed 3 bases, with 8 bases lying between them. CDR3 sequence (DNA): TGTGCCAGCAGCTTAGGTCCAGGGGACACTGAAGCTTTCTTT. Protein product: CASSLGPGDTEAFF.

V usage is TRBV6-5 and J usage is TRBJ2-7, with TRBD2 identical over 8 bases. Germline V gives CDR1 MNHEY, CDR2 SVGAGI. This CDR3 is 16 amino acids long. Germline trimming cut 2 bases from V and 7 bases from J; bases unmatched to any gene: 13. CDR3 sequence reads: CASSYGWGAGGEEQYF. In DNA, the CDR3 is TGTGCCAGCAGTTACGGATGGGGGGCCGGGGGGGAGGAGCAGTACTTC.

The rearrangement uses TRBV11-1 and TRBJ2-3, with 7 nucleotides matching TRBD2. The CDR3 has 15 residues. V trimming: 1 base; J trimming: 9 bases; junction bases outside the gene matches: 10. Per germline, CDR1 SGHAT and CDR2 FQDESV (reference sequence). In DNA form, the CDR3 reads TGTGCCAGCAGCTTAGGATGGGAGGGATCGGGGACGCAGTATTTT. It yields the protein CASSLGWEGSGTQYF.

V gene TRBV5-6 combines with J gene TRBJ2-5, with D hard to call. V was cut by 0 bases and J by 4 bases, with 4 bases left in between. Germline V CDR1 and CDR2: SGHDT, YYEEEE. The CDR3 runs 12 residues. CDR3 DNA sequence: TGTGCCAGCAGCTTGGGAGTAGAGACCCAGTACTTC. As protein: CASSLGVETQYF. Based on the CDR3 plus reference TRBV5-6 and TRBJ2-5, the full variable domain is DAGVTQSPTHLIKTRGQQVTLRCSPKSGHDTVSWYQQALGQGPQFIFQYYEEEERQRGNFPDRFSGHQFPNYSSELNVNALLLGDSALYLCASSLGVETQYFGPGTRLLVL.

The table lists this clone with a count of one. The rearrangement links TRBV21-1 to TRBJ1-5; the table's D call, TRBD1, has no DNA check behind it. TRBV21-1 is tagged as a pseudogene. This CDR3 region has 14 residues. The CDR3 region has the DNA TGTGCCAGCAGCAACAACAGGGAAGGGCAGCCCCAGCATTTT. Translated: CASSNNREGQPQHF.

The genes are TRBV10-1 and TRBJ2-6, with unresolved D. The germline V and J ends were trimmed by 0 bases and 4 bases, with 10 bases remaining between them. The CDR3 sequence is 16 residues long. Germline-derived CDR1 and CDR2 are WNHNN and SYGVQD (reference sequence). CDR3 in DNA: TGCGCCAGCAGTGAGTCTGTTACTACCGGGGCCAACGTCCTGACTTTC. Amino acids: CASSESVTTGANVLTF.

The chain recombines TRBV5-1 with TRBJ1-2; 8 positions match TRBD1. This CDR3 spans 14 amino acids. Looked up from germline, CDR1 is SGHRS and CDR2 is YFSETQ. After removal of 6 bases from V and 2 bases from J, the junction contained 6 bases not matched to a gene. As DNA, the CDR3 is TGCGCCAGCACCCCCTCAGGGGGCAACTATGGCTACACCTTC. This gives the protein CASTPSGGNYGYTF.

The chain employs TRBV28 and TRBJ2-2; TRBD2 matches 7 bases. The CDR3 totals 14 residues. Germline V lookup: CDR1 MDHEN, CDR2 SYDVKM. With V trimmed by 6 bases and J by 0 bases, 1 base remained unmatched. This CDR3 reads CASRGGANTGELFF. CDR3 sequence (DNA): TGTGCCAGCAGGGGAGGGGCGAACACCGGGGAGCTGTTTTTT. Full variable domain (outside the CDR3, taken from reference TRBV28 and TRBJ2-2): DVKVTQSSRYLVKRTGEKVFLECVQDMDHENMFWYRQDPGLGLRLIYFSYDVKMKEKGDIPEGYSVSREKKERFSLILESASTNQTSMYLCASRGGANTGELFFGEGSRLTVL.

This clone was seen a single time. This chain uses TRBV15 with TRBJ2-1; a possible D gene is TRBD2 (6 bases). This CDR3 is built from 18 residues. Germline loops: CDR1 LNHNV, CDR2 YYDKDF (reference sequence). V dropped 0 bases and J dropped 2 bases, with 17 bases sitting between them. The CDR3 nucleotides are TGTGCCACCAGCAGAGATGAAGGGAGCGGGCCCACCTACAATGAGCAGTTCTTC. Its protein product is CATSRDEGSGPTYNEQFF.

The chain couples TRBV27 to TRBJ1-5; D is ambiguous. The CDR3 sequence is 20 residues long. Germline values: CDR1 MNHEY, CDR2 SMNVEV (reference sequence). The V end was cut by 0 bases, the J end by 0 bases, with 21 bases between. CDR3 sequence reads: CASSLSFPVFVGYSNQPQHF. Written as DNA, the CDR3 is TGTGCCAGCAGTTTATCCTTTCCCGTGTTTGTGGGCTATAGCAATCAGCCCCAGCATTTT.

This clone has just a few counts. The chain couples TRBV27 to TRBJ2-1, with 11 nucleotides matching TRBD2. Losses at the gene ends were 2 bases for V and 6 bases for J; bases not matched to a gene: 3. The germline V gene has CDR1 MNHEY and CDR2 SMNVEV (reference sequence). This CDR3 has 15 amino acids. The CDR3 protein is CASSLILAGVNEQFF. CDR3 in DNA: TGTGCCAGCAGTTTAATACTAGCGGGGGTCAATGAGCAGTTCTTC.

V gene TRBV9 combines with J gene TRBJ2-1, with TRBD2 matching 9 bases. Germline CDR1 and CDR2: SGDLS and YYNGEE. With 3 bases clipped from V and 7 bases from J, the junction kept 11 bases outside the gene matches. This CDR3 is 16 amino acids long. DNA for the CDR3: TGTGCCAGCAGCGAGACTCTAGCGGGATTAGATAATGAGCAGTTCTTC. Its protein product is CASSETLAGLDNEQFF.

This clone was observed a single time. The chain has TRBV19 and TRBJ1-5; tentative D call: TRBD1 (5 bases). CDR1 LNHDA and CDR2 SQIVND come from the germline V gene (reference sequence). The CDR3 length is 15 residues. Trimming removed 3 bases at V and 6 bases at J, with 15 bases between. The CDR3: CASSILLVGGQPQHF. CDR3 bases: TGTGCCAGTAGTATTCTGCTGGTCGGGGGTCAGCCCCAGCATTTT.

This chain uses TRBV19 with TRBJ2-2; D uncertain. CDR1 LNHDA and CDR2 SQIVND come from the germline V gene (reference sequence). CDR3 size: 13 residues. The V gene lost 7 bases and the J gene lost 3 bases, with 9 bases spanning the gap. CDR3 nucleotide sequence: TGTGCCAGTACAAATCTAGACACCGGGGAGCTGTTTTTT. Its protein product is CASTNLDTGELFF.

The chain recombines TRBV7-9 with TRBJ1-1; D call uncertain. In germline, CDR1 is SEHNR, CDR2 FQNEAQ (reference sequence). The CDR3 spans 12 residues. V dropped 4 bases and J dropped 4 bases, with 7 bases sitting between them. The CDR3 nucleotides read TGTGCCAGCAGCTCTTGGAGCACTGAAGCTTTCTTT. Its translation is CASSSWSTEAFF.

This clone was seen only once. The chain is built from TRBV29-1 and TRBJ2-3, with D uncertain. CDR3 length equals 15 residues. Germline CDR1 and CDR2: SQVTM and ANQGSEA. V was pared by 1 base and J by 0 bases, with 11 bases between. The CDR3 coding sequence is TGCAGCGTTGAAGTGGGCCACTCTAGCACAGATACGCAGTATTTT. This translates into CSVEVGHSSTDTQYF.

The V gene is TRBV6-1, the J gene TRBJ2-6; no reliable D call. Germline CDR1 MNHNS, CDR2 SASEGT. The ends were cut back, 6 bases at V and 1 base at J, with 10 bases in the middle. This CDR3 comprises 15 residues. CDR3 sequence (DNA): TGTGCCAGCAGCCTCACTTCATCTGGGGCCAACGTCCTGACTTTC. It translates to CASSLTSSGANVLTF.

This chain uses TRBV7-6 with TRBJ1-1; D gene ambiguous. This CDR3 contains 13 residues. Trimming pared 5 bases from V and 1 base from J, leaving 8 bases between. Germline assignment: CDR1 SGHVS and CDR2 FNYEAQ. CDR3 region: CASSPPWNTEAFF. DNA for the CDR3: TGTGCCAGCAGCCCCCCGTGGAACACTGAAGCTTTCTTT.

The V call is TRBV6-5, the J call TRBJ2-7; D gene unclear. V was clipped by 6 bases and J by 2 bases, with 8 bases between them. The CDR3 is 12 residues long. Per the germline V gene, CDR1 is MNHEY and CDR2 is SVGAGI. In DNA form, the CDR3 reads TGTGCCAGCAGACCCAGTGCCTACGAGCAGTACTTC. The encoded protein is CASRPSAYEQYF.

As to this clone: At one boundary the junction diverges from the germline segment, which might be a read error. The rearrangement links TRBV11-2 to TRBJ2-5; D possibly corresponds to TRBD1 (5 bases). Germline CDR1 is SGHAT and CDR2 is FQNNGV. This CDR3 contains 13 residues. The CDR3 loop reads CASSNDRQEAQYF. The CDR3 bases are TGTGCCAGCAGCAACGACAGACAAGAGGCCCAGTACTTC.

This clone was found once. This rearrangement joins TRBV5-1 to TRBJ2-7; 9 bases match TRBD1. CDR3 size: 14 residues. Germline lookup yields CDR1 SGHRS and CDR2 YFSETQ. Trimming cost V 3 bases and J 3 bases; bases outside gene matches: 4. The CDR3 reads CASSSDRGVYEQYF. For the CDR3, the DNA is TGCGCCAGCAGCTCGGACAGGGGAGTCTACGAGCAGTACTTC.

Here the CDR3 reads CASSPGSSNYGYTF. CDR3 coding DNA: TGTGCCAGCAGCCCAGGTTCCTCTAACTATGGCTACACCTTC. This chain uses TRBV5-5 with TRBJ1-2; D gene unclear. CDR3 length: 14 amino acids. Trimming shortened V by 4 bases and J by 0 bases, and 10 bases separated the two germline ends. Germline V CDR1 and CDR2: SGHKS, YYEKEE (reference sequence). Full variable domain (missing parts from reference TRBV5-5 and TRBJ1-2): DAGVTQSPTHLIKTRGQQVTLRCSPISGHKSVSWYQQVLGQGPQFIFQYYEKEERGRGNFPDRFSARQFPNYSSELNVNALLLGDSALYLCASSPGSSNYGYTFGSGTRLTVV.

This clone came up a few times. This chain uses TRBV9 with TRBJ1-1, with 9 bases identical to TRBD1. V gave up 4 bases and J gave up 5 bases; unmatched junction bases: 6. The CDR3 loop spans 14 amino acids. Germline-derived CDR1 and CDR2 are SGDLS and YYNGEE. The CDR3 protein is CASSPGTGRTEAFF. CDR3 sequence (DNA): TGTGCCAGCAGCCCCGGGACAGGGCGGACTGAAGCTTTCTTT.

V and J are TRBV6-6 and TRBJ1-2; 9 positions agree with TRBD1. This CDR3 spans 15 amino acids. V lost 0 bases to trimming and J lost 2 bases; unmatched junction nucleotides: 1. Germline-derived CDR1 and CDR2 are MNHNY and SVGAGI (reference sequence). The CDR3 region is CASSYSTGGNYGYTF. As DNA, the CDR3 is TGTGCCAGCAGTTACTCTACAGGGGGCAACTATGGCTACACCTTC.

In this sample, this clone turned up a few times. This sample includes further DNA sequences coding for the same CDR3. The chain has TRBV7-9 and TRBJ2-3; TRBD2 might be the D (6 bases). The germline V and J ends were trimmed by 2 bases and 2 bases, with 8 bases remaining between them. Germline CDR1 is SEHNR and CDR2 is FQNEAQ (reference sequence). The CDR3 consists of 14 residues. The CDR3 sequence is CASSLRDFTDTQYF. The CDR3 coding sequence is TGTGCCAGCAGCTTAAGGGACTTCACAGATACGCAGTATTTT.